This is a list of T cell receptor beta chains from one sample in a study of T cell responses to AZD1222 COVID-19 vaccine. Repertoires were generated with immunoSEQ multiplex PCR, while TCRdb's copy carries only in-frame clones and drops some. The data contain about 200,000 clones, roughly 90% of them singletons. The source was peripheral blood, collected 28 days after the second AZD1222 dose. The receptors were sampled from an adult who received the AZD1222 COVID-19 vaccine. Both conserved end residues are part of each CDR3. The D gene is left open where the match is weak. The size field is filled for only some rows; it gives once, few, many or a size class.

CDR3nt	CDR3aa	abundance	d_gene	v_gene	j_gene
TGTGCCAGCAGCTTAGAACCCGACAGGGTAAGCAATCAGCCCCAGCATTTT	CASSLEPDRVSNQPQHF	-	TRBD1	TRBV11-3	TRBJ1-5
TGTGCCAGCAGCCCCCTAGCGGGAAGGTATAATGAGCAGTTCTTC	CASSPLAGRYNEQFF	-	TRBD2	TRBV7-9	TRBJ2-1
TGTGCCAGCAGCTCGGGACGACAGGGAAAACTCACTGAAGCTTTCTTT	CASSSGRQGKLTEAFF	-	TRBD1	TRBV7-2	TRBJ1-1
TGTGCCAGTAGTATCGACCGGACAGGGTACTATGGCTACACCTTC	CASSIDRTGYYGYTF	-	TRBD1	TRBV19	TRBJ1-2
TGTGCCAGCAGCCCCTTTAGCGGATCCACCGGGGAGCTGTTTTTT	CASSPFSGSTGELFF	few	-	TRBV11-3	TRBJ2-2
TGTGCCAGTAGTATTCGAGCTCCCACCGGGGTGCCCCAGCATTTT	CASSIRAPTGVPQHF	-	-	TRBV19	TRBJ1-5
TGTGCCAGTAGTATTTTATGGGACAGGGGGCTTGAAGGCGGGAGGGCCAGGGAGACCCAGTACTTC	CASSILWDRGLEGGRARETQYF	-	TRBD1	TRBV19	TRBJ2-5
TGTGCCAGAACCGCGGAGGGGGAGTGGACTGAAGCTTTCTTT	CARTAEGEWTEAFF	-	-	TRBV19	TRBJ1-1
TGTGCCAGCAGCCAAGGACGCGGGAATCAGCCCCAGCATTTT	CASSQGRGNQPQHF	-	-	TRBV3-1/TRBV3-2	TRBJ1-5
TGTGCCAGCAGGAAACTAGCGGGTCAGCATTACGAGCAGTACTTC	CASRKLAGQHYEQYF	-	TRBD2	TRBV11-2	TRBJ2-7